These T cell receptor beta chains were read from a single sample in a study of memory CD8 T cells in hepatitis C reinfection. The table came from immunoSEQ multiplex PCR; TCRdb's copy has only in-frame clones and leaves some out. The sample includes 45,000 to 55,000 clones, about nine tenths of them seen just once. Sequencing was carried out using naive CD8+ T cells sorted from blood. The receptor source for this set is a young man with hepatitis C virus infection. Both conserved end residues are part of each CDR3. D genes are given only for firm matches. Some rows mark clone size as missing; the rest say once, few, many or name a class of expanded clone.

TRBV11-2,TRBJ2-5,-,-,TGTGCCAGCAGCTTGGCCCCCGGGACTCTTCTAGAGACCCAGTACTTC,CASSLAPGTLLETQYF
TRBV19,TRBJ2-2,TRBD2,-,TGTGCCAGTAGTATATGGGAGGGCCGACGTCCCACCGGGGAGCTGTTTTTT,CASSIWEGRRPTGELFF
TRBV11-2,TRBJ1-4,TRBD1,-,TGTGCCAGCAGCTCGGCCGAGGGACAGGAGGAAAAACTGTTTTTT,CASSSAEGQEEKLFF
TRBV28,TRBJ1-2,-,-,TGTGCCAGCAGGATCAAACCCTCACAGGGAGACTATGGCTACACCTTC,CASRIKPSQGDYGYTF
TRBV27,TRBJ2-1,TRBD2,-,TGTGCCAGCAGTTCCCTAGCGGGAGGTCCCTACAATGAGCAGTTCTTC,CASSSLAGGPYNEQFF
TRBV30,TRBJ2-3,-,-,TGTGCCTGGAGTTCTCAAATAGGCACAGATACGCAGTATTTT,CAWSSQIGTDTQYF
TRBV27,TRBJ2-2,-,-,TGTGCCAGCAGTTTCCTCACTACCACGCAGGGCGGGGAGCTGTTTTTT,CASSFLTTTQGGELFF
TRBV27,TRBJ2-2,-,once,TGTGCCAGCAGTCCTTACGCCCCAGAGGGTACCGGGGAGCTGTTTTTT,CASSPYAPEGTGELFF
TRBV9,TRBJ2-3,-,-,TGTGCCAGCAGCGTGGCTTCAGACACAGATACGCAGTATTTT,CASSVASDTDTQYF
TRBV6-5,TRBJ2-7,-,-,TGTGCCAGCAGTTACTCCGTGGCAGGAGAGCAGTACTTC,CASSYSVAGEQYF
TRBV5-1,TRBJ2-2,TRBD2,-,TGCGCCAGCAGCGCCTACCGGGACTACGAGAACACCGGGGAGCTGTTTTTT,CASSAYRDYENTGELFF
TRBV7-9,TRBJ2-7,TRBD1,-,TGTGCCAGCAGGTCCGGGACAGGTCCCTCCGACGAGCAGTACTTC,CASRSGTGPSDEQYF
TRBV27,TRBJ2-3,TRBD2,-,TGTGCCAGCAGTTTATCGCAAGTAGCGGGGATCCCAGATACGCAGTATTTT,CASSLSQVAGIPDTQYF
TRBV4-2,TRBJ2-5,TRBD2,-,TGTGCCAGCAGCCAAGGAGTAATAGCGGGAGAAGAGACCCAGTACTTC,CASSQGVIAGEETQYF
TRBV27,TRBJ2-3,TRBD2,-,TGTGCCAGCAGTCCTGGGACTAGCCCAGATACGCAGTATTTT,CASSPGTSPDTQYF
TRBV2,TRBJ2-1,TRBD2,-,TGTGCCAGCAGTGAAGTGTCCCCAGGTCGAGCGGGGGGGCGGGATGAGCAGTTCTTC,CASSEVSPGRAGGRDEQFF
TRBV30,TRBJ2-2,TRBD2,-,TGTGCCTGGAGGGGTTTAGCGGGGGCCGGGATAGGCGGGGAGCTGTTTTTT,CAWRGLAGAGIGGELFF
TRBV5-6,TRBJ1-2,-,-,TGTGCCAGCAGCCCTACGGATGCGGGTCTATTGGGGGGCTACACCTTC,CASSPTDAGLLGGYTF
TRBV16,TRBJ2-3,TRBD2,-,TGTGCCAGCAGCCGCCGACTAGCGGGGTCAGATACGCAGTATTTT,CASSRRLAGSDTQYF
TRBV28,TRBJ1-5,-,-,TGTGCCAGCAGGCAAACGGGACAAAGCAATCAGCCCCAGCATTTT,CASRQTGQSNQPQHF
TRBV5-4,TRBJ2-2,TRBD1,-,TGTGCCAGCAGCTTAAACGGACAGGGGGTACGGGCCGGGGAGCTGTTTTTT,CASSLNGQGVRAGELFF
TRBV19,TRBJ2-1,TRBD2,-,TGTGCCAGTAGTGTGACAGCCCGGGACTACCTAAACAATGAGCAGTTCTTC,CASSVTARDYLNNEQFF